A selection of T cell receptor beta chains follows, all from one sample in a study of cytomegalovirus exposure and HLA in healthy donors. Produced via immunoSEQ multiplex PCR; TCRdb's table is partial and in-frame only. Of about 110,000 clones in the sample, approximately 69% were seen once. Specimen: PBMCs. The receptors here all came from a young man in good health and CMV-seronegative. Both conserved end residues are trimmed from each CDR3.

j_call v_call cdr3_aa
TRBJ2-5 TRBV19 ASSTATGKLGTQY
TRBJ2-2 TRBV11-2 ASSRTNTGELF
TRBJ1-1 TRBV5-4 ASSRFREDAEAF
TRBJ2-1 TRBV11-2 ASSLFPSGRRNEQF
TRBJ1-1 TRBV6-6 ASSSEVGNTEAF
TRBJ2-7 TRBV5-1 ASSFDARGTYEQY
TRBJ2-3 TRBV7-2 ASSPALGSV
TRBJ1-5 TRBV7-2 ASSEQNQPQH
TRBJ2-1 TRBV15 ATSTHDRLQF
TRBJ2-7 TRBV7-2 ASSSTTGGVYEQY
TRBJ2-1 TRBV19 ASSRSEGAGSYNEQF
TRBJ2-6 TRBV7-9 ASSFGHSGANVLT
TRBJ2-7 TRBV2 ASFQGALSYEQY
TRBJ2-2 TRBV19 ASSIIFIRAGVVDTGELF
TRBJ2-5 TRBV7-2 ASSLALQETQY
TRBJ1-5 TRBV28 ASSKGQGNNQPQH
TRBJ2-7 TRBV10-3 AISQRPSGEQY
TRBJ1-2 TRBV30 AWSVSYRAGANYGYT
TRBJ2-7 TRBV6-6 ASSGAGGLSYEQY
TRBJ1-2 TRBV28 ASSLGDRGRGYT
TRBJ1-3 TRBV30 ALPGGLSGNTIY
TRBJ1-5 TRBV30 AWSVLTDQPQH
TRBJ2-7 TRBV7-8 ASSFGVEQY
TRBJ2-1 TRBV9 ATTPLAGGGNEQF
TRBJ2-3 TRBV4-2 ASSQAPTSDGDTQY
TRBJ2-1 TRBV28 ASSGDRYNEQF
TRBJ2-5 TRBV11-2 ASSLGLAGETQY
TRBJ1-1 TRBV7-9 ASSSRQGPLNTEAF
TRBJ1-2 TRBV7-2 ASSLGQNYGYT
TRBJ2-5 TRBV6-1 ASSKGTSGRGGETQY
TRBJ2-6 TRBV19 ASENRRGRGLSAGANVLT
TRBJ1-2 TRBV5-1 ASSLDVSRDYGYT
TRBJ2-7 TRBV28 ASSLFGGVSSYEQY
TRBJ1-6 TRBV2 ASSPFWPRDSPLH
TRBJ2-5 TRBV18 ASSQGYGETQY
TRBJ1-4 TRBV6-6 ASSYGGNEKLF
TRBJ2-7 TRBV28 ASSLGTGAGQIYEQY
TRBJ2-2 TRBV7-2 ASSLRAGATGELF
TRBJ2-7 TRBV27 ASSLSGGTSGRAGYEQY
TRBJ1-5 TRBV28 ASSNRGTSNQPQH
TRBJ2-4 TRBV7-6 ASSLQVNYGKNIQY
TRBJ2-7 TRBV9 ASSPGGNLYRGGYEQY
TRBJ2-7 TRBV15 ATSGHRLGTGVALGHYEQY
TRBJ2-1 TRBV7-6 ASSAGLAGDSYNEQF
TRBJ2-7 TRBV7-2 ASSPGTGIHEQY
TRBJ1-5 TRBV7-2 ASSLQNSNQPQH
TRBJ2-3 TRBV19 ASSIRVGTSGTSTDTQY
TRBJ1-5 TRBV28 ASSLRDRQNQPQH
TRBJ2-3 TRBV5-4 ASSLLSTDTQY
TRBJ1-2 TRBV19 ASSDLNGQGVSSYGYT
TRBJ1-5 TRBV19 ASNTVNSNQPQH
TRBJ2-7 TRBV11-1 ASSIGTGTYEQY
TRBJ1-5 TRBV7-8 ASSQLDQPQH
TRBJ1-4 TRBV11-2 ASSLAPGGSANEKLF
TRBJ2-2 TRBV6-6 ASSYSLAGNTGELF
TRBJ1-1 TRBV5-5 ASSFLGAAEAF